This T cell receptor (beta chain) was profiled in a study of T cell repertoires in cytomegalovirus infection. Study-wide background: Public signatures in TCR beta pointed to CMV infection and matching HLA type. Study-level points and caveats: The ex vivo response showed dominance by HLA-C-restricted CMV-specific TCR beta clonotypes. Based on cumulative public TCR beta family frequency, carriers of CMV plus the relevant HLA were identified.

V was trimmed by 6 bases and J by 0 bases, leaving 14 bases between them. The CDR3 covers 14 residues. Germline V gives CDR1 SQVTM, CDR2 ANQGSEA. A word on this clonotype: The antigen remains unidentified.

Each CDR3 protein is one row after TCRdb ran MiXCR on the reads. The table lists more than 150,000 distinct CDR3 sequences, about a quarter of them singletons. The J gene is TRBJ1-1, the V gene TRBV29-1; a weak D match, TRBD1 (5 bases). Sequenced input: PBMCs. The receptor was isolated from a human donor in good health (CMV status not recorded). Some clones in this sample may be carry-over from other donors' samples. The CDR3 sequence: CSVTGLSMNTEAFF. CDR3 in DNA: TGCAGCGTGACGGGGCTCTCTATGAACACTGAAGCTTTCTTT. The complete variable domain, with remaining parts taken from reference TRBV29-1 and TRBJ1-1, reads SAVISQKPSRDICQRGTSLTIQCQVDSQVTMMFWYRQQPGQSLTLIATANQGSEATYESGFVIDKFPISRPNLTFSTLTVSNMSPEDSSIYLCSVTGLSMNTEAFFGQGTRLTVV.